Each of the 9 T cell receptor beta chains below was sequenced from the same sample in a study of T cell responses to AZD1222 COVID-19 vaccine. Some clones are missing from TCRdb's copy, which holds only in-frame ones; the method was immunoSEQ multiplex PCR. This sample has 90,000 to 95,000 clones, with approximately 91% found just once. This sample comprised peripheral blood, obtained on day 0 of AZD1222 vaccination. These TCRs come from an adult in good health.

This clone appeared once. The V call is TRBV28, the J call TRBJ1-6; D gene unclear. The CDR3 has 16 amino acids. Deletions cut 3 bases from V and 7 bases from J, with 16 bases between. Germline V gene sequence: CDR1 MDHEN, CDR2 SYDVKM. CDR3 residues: CASSLLIRASNSPLHF. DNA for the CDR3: TGTGCCAGCAGTTTGCTTATCCGGGCTTCAAATTCACCCCTCCACTTT.

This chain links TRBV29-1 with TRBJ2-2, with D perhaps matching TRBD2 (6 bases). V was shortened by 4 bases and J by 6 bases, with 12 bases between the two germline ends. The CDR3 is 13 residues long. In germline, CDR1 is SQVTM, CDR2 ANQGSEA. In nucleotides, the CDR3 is TGCAGCGTTGGACCCGCGGGGCCCGGGGAGCTGTTTTTT. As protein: CSVGPAGPGELFF.

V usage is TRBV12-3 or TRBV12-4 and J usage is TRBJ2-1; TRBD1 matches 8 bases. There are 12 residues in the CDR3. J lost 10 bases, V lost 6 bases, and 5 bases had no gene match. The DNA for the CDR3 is TGTGCCAGCAGCCGACAGGGGACGGAGCAGTTCTTC. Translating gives CASSRQGTEQFF.

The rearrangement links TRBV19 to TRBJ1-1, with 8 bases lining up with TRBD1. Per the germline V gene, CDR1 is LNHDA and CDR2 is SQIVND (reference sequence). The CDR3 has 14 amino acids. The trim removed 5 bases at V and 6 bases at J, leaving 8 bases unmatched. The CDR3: CASSPHRGNPEAFF. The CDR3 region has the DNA TGTGCCAGTAGTCCTCACAGGGGGAATCCTGAAGCTTTCTTT.

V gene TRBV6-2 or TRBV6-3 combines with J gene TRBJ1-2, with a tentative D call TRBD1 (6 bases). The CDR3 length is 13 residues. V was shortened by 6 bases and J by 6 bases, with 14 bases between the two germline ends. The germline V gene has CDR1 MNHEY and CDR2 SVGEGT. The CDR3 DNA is TGTGCCAGCAGCCACGGGGGGCAAAATGGCTACACCTTC. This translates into CASSHGGQNGYTF.

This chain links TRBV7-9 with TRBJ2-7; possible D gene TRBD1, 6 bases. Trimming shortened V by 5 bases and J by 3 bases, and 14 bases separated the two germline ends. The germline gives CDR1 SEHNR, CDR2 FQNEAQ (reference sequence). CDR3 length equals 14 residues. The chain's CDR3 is CASSIGGQSYEQYF. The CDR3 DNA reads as TGTGCCAGCAGCATCGGCGGACAGAGCTACGAGCAGTACTTC.

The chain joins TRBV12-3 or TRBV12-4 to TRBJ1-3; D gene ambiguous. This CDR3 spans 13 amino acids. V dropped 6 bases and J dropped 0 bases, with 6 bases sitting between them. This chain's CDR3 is CASRPNSGNTIYF. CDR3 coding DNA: TGTGCCAGCAGGCCTAACTCTGGAAACACCATATATTTT.

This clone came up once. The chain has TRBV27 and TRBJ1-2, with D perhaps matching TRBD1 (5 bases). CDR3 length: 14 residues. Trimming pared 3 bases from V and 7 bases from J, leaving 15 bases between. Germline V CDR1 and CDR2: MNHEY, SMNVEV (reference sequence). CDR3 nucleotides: TGTGCCAGCAGTTTGCAGGGTTCTCATTCTGGCTACACCTTC. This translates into CASSLQGSHSGYTF.

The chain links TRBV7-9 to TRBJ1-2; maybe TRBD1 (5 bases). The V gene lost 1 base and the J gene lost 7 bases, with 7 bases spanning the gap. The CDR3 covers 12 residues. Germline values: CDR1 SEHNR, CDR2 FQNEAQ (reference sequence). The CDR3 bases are TGTGCCAGCAGCTTAGTCGGGGCTGGCTACACCTTC. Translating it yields CASSLVGAGYTF.